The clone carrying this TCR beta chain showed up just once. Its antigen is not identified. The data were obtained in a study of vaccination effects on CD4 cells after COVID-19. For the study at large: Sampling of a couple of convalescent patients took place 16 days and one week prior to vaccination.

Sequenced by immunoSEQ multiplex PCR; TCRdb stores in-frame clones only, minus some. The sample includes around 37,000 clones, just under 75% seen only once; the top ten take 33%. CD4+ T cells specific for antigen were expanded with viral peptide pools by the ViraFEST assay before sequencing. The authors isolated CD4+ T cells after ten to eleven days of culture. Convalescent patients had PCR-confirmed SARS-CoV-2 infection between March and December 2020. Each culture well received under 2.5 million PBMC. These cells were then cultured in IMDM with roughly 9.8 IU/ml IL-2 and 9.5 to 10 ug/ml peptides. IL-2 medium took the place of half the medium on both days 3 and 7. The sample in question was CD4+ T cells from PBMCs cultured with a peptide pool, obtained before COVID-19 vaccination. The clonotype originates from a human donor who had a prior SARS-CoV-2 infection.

DNA for the CDR3: TGTGCCAGCAGCTTGCCTCCCGGACTAGCGGGAGTATGGGAGACCCAGTACTTC. Its translation: CASSLPPGLAGVWETQYF. The rearrangement uses TRBV11-3 and TRBJ2-5, with TRBD2 identical over 13 bases. Germline V gives CDR1 SGHNT, CDR2 YENEEA. V lost 3 bases, J lost 5 bases, and 12 bases stayed unmatched. CDR3 length: 18 residues.